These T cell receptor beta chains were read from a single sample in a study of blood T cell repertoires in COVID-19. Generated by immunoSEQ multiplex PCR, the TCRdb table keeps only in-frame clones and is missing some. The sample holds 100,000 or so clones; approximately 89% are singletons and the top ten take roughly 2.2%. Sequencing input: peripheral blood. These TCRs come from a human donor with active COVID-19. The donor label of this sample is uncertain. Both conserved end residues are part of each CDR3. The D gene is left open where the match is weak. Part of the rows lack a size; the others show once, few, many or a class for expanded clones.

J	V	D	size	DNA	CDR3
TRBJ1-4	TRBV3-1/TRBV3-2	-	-	TGTGCCAGCAGCCAAGACGGGGCCGGGAGGGGAAAACTGTTTTTT	CASSQDGAGRGKLFF
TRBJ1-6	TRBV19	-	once	TGTGCCAGTAGTATTACAGATTCACCCCTCCACTTT	CASSITDSPLHF
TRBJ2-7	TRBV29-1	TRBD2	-	TGCAGCGTTGGGGGAGGGATTCGATTCGAGCAGTACTTC	CSVGGGIRFEQYF
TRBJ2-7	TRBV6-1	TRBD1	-	TGTGCCAGCAGTGAGACAGGGTTAGGGTACGAGCAGTACTTC	CASSETGLGYEQYF
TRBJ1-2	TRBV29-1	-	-	TGCAGCGTTGATCCAGGGAACTATGGCTACACCTTC	CSVDPGNYGYTF
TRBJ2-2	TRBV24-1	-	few	TGTGCCACCAGTGATTCGTGGGGGGCGAACACCGGGGAGCTGTTTTTT	CATSDSWGANTGELFF
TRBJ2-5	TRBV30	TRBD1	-	TGTGCCTGGAGTCCGGGACAGGGTGAGACCCAGTACTTC	CAWSPGQGETQYF
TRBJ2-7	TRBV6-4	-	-	TGTGCCAGGAGAAATAAAACTACCTACGAGCAGTACTTC	CARRNKTTYEQYF
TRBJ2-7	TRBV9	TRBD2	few	TGTGCCAGCAGCACCCCTAGCGGGGGGGCGACCGAGCAGTACTTC	CASSTPSGGATEQYF
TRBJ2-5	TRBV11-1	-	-	TGTGCCAGCAGCGGCCGGGTAGCGAGAGAGACCCAGTACTTC	CASSGRVARETQYF
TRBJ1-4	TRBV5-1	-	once	TGCGCCAGCAGCTACCTCCGCGGCCTAGGTGAAAAACTGTTTTTT	CASSYLRGLGEKLFF
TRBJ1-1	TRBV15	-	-	TGTGCCACCAGCAGAGATTTCGGGGGGACTGAAGCTTTCTTT	CATSRDFGGTEAFF
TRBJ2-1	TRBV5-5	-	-	TGTGCCAGCAGCTTGGAACTGTACAATGAGCAGTTCTTC	CASSLELYNEQFF
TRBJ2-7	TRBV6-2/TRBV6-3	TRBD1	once	TGTGCCAGCAGTTCGACAGGGGGCTCCTACGAGCAGTACTTC	CASSSTGGSYEQYF
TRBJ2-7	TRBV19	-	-	TGTGCCAGTAGTATAGGAGTCGGCTACGAGCAGTACTTC	CASSIGVGYEQYF
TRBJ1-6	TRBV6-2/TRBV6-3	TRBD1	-	TGTGCCAGCAGCCCCGGACAGGGAAGGAATTCACCCCTCCACTTT	CASSPGQGRNSPLHF
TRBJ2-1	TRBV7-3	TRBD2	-	TGTGCCAGCAGCCCATCGGGACTAGCGGGACTGAGCTCCTACAATGAGCAGTTCTTC	CASSPSGLAGLSSYNEQFF
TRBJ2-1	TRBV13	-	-	TGTGCCAGCAGCTTAGGTCCCCTGACAGCCCAGATGGGACAGTTCTTC	CASSLGPLTAQMGQFF
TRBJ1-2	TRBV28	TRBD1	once	TGTGCCAGCGACAGGGGAGGGCACTATGGCTACACCTTC	CASDRGGHYGYTF
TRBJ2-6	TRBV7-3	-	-	TGTGCCAGCAGCTCCATTTCTGGGGCCAACGTCCTGACTTTC	CASSSISGANVLTF
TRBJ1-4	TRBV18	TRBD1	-	TGTGCCAGCTCACCAGTGGGACAGCCTAATGAAAAACTGTTTTTT	CASSPVGQPNEKLFF
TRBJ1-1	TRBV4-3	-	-	TGCGCCAGCAGCCAAGTAACAGGGTCCTCTGAAGCTTTCTTT	CASSQVTGSSEAFF
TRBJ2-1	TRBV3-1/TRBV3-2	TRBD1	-	TGTGCCAGCAGCCGGGACAGGGTCTTTGGTGAGCAGTTCTTC	CASSRDRVFGEQFF
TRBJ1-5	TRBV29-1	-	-	TGCAGCGTTGCCGACATGGTAAATCAGCCCCAGCATTTT	CSVADMVNQPQHF
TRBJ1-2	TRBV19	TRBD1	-	TGTGCCAGTAGTCCGCGGGGACAGGAAGCCTATGGCTACACCTTC	CASSPRGQEAYGYTF
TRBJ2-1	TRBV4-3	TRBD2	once	TGCGCCAGCAGCCAAGATTTGAGCGGGGGGGCAGGTAATGAGCAGTTCTTC	CASSQDLSGGAGNEQFF
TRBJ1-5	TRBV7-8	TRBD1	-	TGTGCCAGCAGCCAAAAACCGGGACAGGGGAGCAATCAGCCCCAGCATTTT	CASSQKPGQGSNQPQHF
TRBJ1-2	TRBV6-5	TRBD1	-	TGTGCCAGCCGAGTCCCCGGACAGGGGAAGGGCTACACCTTC	CASRVPGQGKGYTF
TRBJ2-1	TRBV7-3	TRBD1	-	TGTGCCAGCAGTCCAGGGGGCGTTGTGGATGAGCAGTTCTTC	CASSPGGVVDEQFF
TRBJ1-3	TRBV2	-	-	TGTGCCAGCAGGGACAGCATATACACCATATATTTT	CASRDSIYTIYF
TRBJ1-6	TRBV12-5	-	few	TGTGCTAGTCAGGGGTTGGGATCACCCCTCCACTTT	CASQGLGSPLHF
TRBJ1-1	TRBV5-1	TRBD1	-	TGCGCCAGCAGTATAGGACAGGGCACTGAAGCTTTCTTT	CASSIGQGTEAFF
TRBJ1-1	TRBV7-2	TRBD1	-	TGTGCCAGCAGCTGGGGGACAGTGAACACTGAAGCTTTCTTT	CASSWGTVNTEAFF
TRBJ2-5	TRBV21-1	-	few	TGTGCCAGCACCACAAACACTAGCGAAGAGACCCAGTACTTC	CASTTNTSEETQYF
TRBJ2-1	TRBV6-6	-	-	TGTGCCAGCCGACTGGCTAGCTCCTACAATGAGCAGTTCTTC	CASRLASSYNEQFF
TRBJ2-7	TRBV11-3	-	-	TGTGCCAGCAGCTCTGGGGGGGACACCGGCTACGAGCAGTACTTC	CASSSGGDTGYEQYF
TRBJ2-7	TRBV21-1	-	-	TGTGCCAGCAGCAAATTCAGAACAGCTCCGGACTACGAGCAGTACTTC	CASSKFRTAPDYEQYF
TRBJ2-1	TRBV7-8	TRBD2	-	TGTGCCAGCAGCTTCTTGGGGCGACGCGGGGGTTACAATGAGCAGTTCTTC	CASSFLGRRGGYNEQFF
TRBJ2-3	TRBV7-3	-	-	TGTGCCAGCAGCTCAAACACAGGGGGGGCAGATACGCAGTATTTT	CASSSNTGGADTQYF
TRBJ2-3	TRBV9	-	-	TGTGCCAGCAGCCTAACGGCCGGGGGACGCACAGATACGCAGTATTTT	CASSLTAGGRTDTQYF
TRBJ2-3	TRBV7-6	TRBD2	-	TGTGCCAGCAGCTCGGGACTAGCGGGGGCCAGCACAGATACGCAGTATTTT	CASSSGLAGASTDTQYF
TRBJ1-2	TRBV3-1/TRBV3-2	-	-	TGTGCCAGCAGCCAAGGTATCTATGGCTACACCTTC	CASSQGIYGYTF
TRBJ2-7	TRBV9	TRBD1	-	TGTGCCAGCAGCGGAGGTCTAGGGCAGGGGGCCGTAGTCTACGAGCAGTACTTC	CASSGGLGQGAVVYEQYF
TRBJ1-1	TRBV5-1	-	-	TGCGCCAGCAGCAAGGAACGACATATGAACACTGAAGCTTTCTTT	CASSKERHMNTEAFF
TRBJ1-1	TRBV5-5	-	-	TGTGCCAGCAGCCTATCTACAGTGAACACTGAAGCTTTCTTT	CASSLSTVNTEAFF
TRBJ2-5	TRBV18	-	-	TGTGCCAGCTCACCACGAGGAGTAGGAGAGACCCAGTACTTC	CASSPRGVGETQYF
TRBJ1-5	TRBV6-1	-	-	TGTGCCAGCAGTGAAGGGCCTTACGGGAATCAGCCCCAGCATTTT	CASSEGPYGNQPQHF
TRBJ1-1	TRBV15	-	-	TGTGCCACCAGCGGGGACACCGCGGTGGGGACTGAAGCTTTCTTT	CATSGDTAVGTEAFF
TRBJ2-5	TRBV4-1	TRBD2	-	TGCGCCAGCAGCCAAGATCTAGGGGTTAGCGGGGGGCCTCGATCACCCCCCCAGTACTTC	CASSQDLGVSGGPRSPPQYF
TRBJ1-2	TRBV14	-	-	TGTGCCAGCAGCCAAGAACGACAGGACTATGGCTACACCTTC	CASSQERQDYGYTF
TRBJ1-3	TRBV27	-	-	TGTGCCAGCAGGGCCGTGAAGGGGCCCAGCTCTGGAAACACCATATATTTT	CASRAVKGPSSGNTIYF
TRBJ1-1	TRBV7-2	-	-	TGTGCCAGTCGCGCGCGGACACTGAACACTGAAGCTTTCTTT	CASRARTLNTEAFF
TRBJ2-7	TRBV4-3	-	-	TGCGCCAGCAGCCAAGATAAGACACCGAACTACGAGCAGTACTTC	CASSQDKTPNYEQYF
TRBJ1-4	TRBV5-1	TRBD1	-	TGCGCCAGCAGCCCCGGCTCAGGGGGCGAAAAACTGTTTTTT	CASSPGSGGEKLFF
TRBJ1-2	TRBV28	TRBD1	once	TGTGCCAGCAGTTTAACCACGGACAGGCTGAAAGGCTACACCTTC	CASSLTTDRLKGYTF
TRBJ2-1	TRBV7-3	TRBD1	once	TGTGCCAGCAGCCTTTACACAGGGGGAGGCTACAATGAGCAGTTCTTC	CASSLYTGGGYNEQFF
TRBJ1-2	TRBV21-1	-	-	TGTGCCAGCAGCAAGGGCAGGGTCAACTATGGCTACACCTTC	CASSKGRVNYGYTF
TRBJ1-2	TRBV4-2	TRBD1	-	TGTGCCAGCAGCCAAGAGGGGCAGGGGGGCTATGGCTACACCTTC	CASSQEGQGGYGYTF
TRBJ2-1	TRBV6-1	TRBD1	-	TGTGCCAGCAGTGAAACAGGGGAAGCCTACAATGAGCAGTTCTTC	CASSETGEAYNEQFF